Listed below are T cell receptor beta chains from one sample, sequenced in a study of PD-L1 blockade in urothelial cancer. Method: immunoSEQ multiplex PCR; TCRdb's copy keeps in-frame clones and lacks some. The sample records about 82,000 clones, 82% being singletons. Material: PBMCs, obtained around atezolizumab (anti-PD-L1) treatment. Receptors were obtained from an older man with urothelial cancer. Both conserved end residues are part of each CDR3. The D gene is left open where the match is weak. Size values are once, few and many counts, or a class for expanded clones, and some rows have none.

clone_size	d_call	j_call	v_call	cdr3_nt	cdr3_aa
NA	NA	TRBJ1-5	TRBV7-2	TGTGCCAGCAGCTTAGGTAGCGCCGGGCAGCCCCAGCATTTT	CASSLGSAGQPQHF
NA	TRBD2	TRBJ2-5	TRBV19	TGTGCCAGCCTAGGACTAGCGGGAAATAGGGAGACCCAGTACTTC	CASLGLAGNRETQYF
NA	NA	TRBJ2-6	TRBV27	TGTGCCAGCAGTTTTGAGGGATCTGGGGCCAACGTCCTGACTTTC	CASSFEGSGANVLTF
NA	NA	TRBJ2-7	TRBV10-1	TGCGCCAGCAGTGAGTCGTCCCTCCTCGAGCAGTACTTC	CASSESSLLEQYF
NA	NA	TRBJ1-4	TRBV4-2	TGTGCCAGCAGCCCTCAGGGGCTTCTCAATGAAAAACTGTTTTTT	CASSPQGLLNEKLFF
NA	NA	TRBJ1-1	TRBV6-6	TGTGCCAGCAGTTACTCGGCGGGGGGGACTGAAGCTTTCTTT	CASSYSAGGTEAFF
NA	NA	TRBJ2-5	TRBV15	TGTGCCACCAGCAGAGGGCGGGGAGAGACCCAGTACTTC	CATSRGRGETQYF
NA	NA	TRBJ2-5	TRBV19	TGTGCCAGTAGTATTGACCAGGGCGGAGGGGAGACCCAGTACTTC	CASSIDQGGGETQYF
NA	NA	TRBJ1-2	TRBV9	TGTGCCAGCAGCGTAGGTGAGGGGGTCTCCTATGGCTACACCTTC	CASSVGEGVSYGYTF
NA	TRBD2	TRBJ2-7	TRBV19	TGTGCCAGTAGTCAATTAGCGGGAGAGTTGGGGTACGAGCAGTACTTC	CASSQLAGELGYEQYF
NA	NA	TRBJ1-5	TRBV7-6	TGTGCCAGCAGCTTAGCGAGGGGAGGTCAGCCCCAGCATTTT	CASSLARGGQPQHF
NA	NA	TRBJ1-5	TRBV27	TGTGCCAGCCGTGGGGGTGGGTCAGGGGTCTATCAGCCCCAGCATTTT	CASRGGGSGVYQPQHF
NA	TRBD1	TRBJ1-6	TRBV6-1	TGTGCCAGCAGCCTGGGACAGGGCGCCTCACCCCTCCACTTT	CASSLGQGASPLHF
few	TRBD1	TRBJ1-2	TRBV28	TGTGCCAGCAGCTCAACAGGGGTGGGTGGCTACACCTTC	CASSSTGVGGYTF
NA	TRBD2	TRBJ2-5	TRBV4-2	TGTGCCAGCAGCCAAGTGCTAGCGGGGGGGAAAGAGACCCAGTACTTC	CASSQVLAGGKETQYF
NA	NA	TRBJ2-7	TRBV7-2	TGTGCCAGCAGCTTAGAGGCAGGGTACTCCTACGAGCAGTACTTC	CASSLEAGYSYEQYF
few	NA	TRBJ2-4	TRBV7-9	TGTGCCAGCAGCCCACGAGGGCTAGACCAGTACTTC	CASSPRGLDQYF
NA	TRBD1	TRBJ1-6	TRBV19	TGTGCCAGTAGTTACGGCGACAGGGGTTATAATTCACCCCTCCACTTT	CASSYGDRGYNSPLHF
few	TRBD2	TRBJ2-1	TRBV19	TGTGCCAGTAGTATTTTGGGAGGGAATGAGCAGTTCTTC	CASSILGGNEQFF
NA	TRBD2	TRBJ2-5	TRBV7-6	TGTGCCAGCAGCTCTATAAGCGGGGGAGAGACCCAGTACTTC	CASSSISGGETQYF
NA	TRBD2	TRBJ2-3	TRBV27	TGTGCCAGCAGTCTCCATCGGGTTGAACTAGCGGGAGGGCCTGACACAGATACGCAGTATTTT	CASSLHRVELAGGPDTDTQYF
NA	TRBD2	TRBJ2-3	TRBV18	TGTGCCAGCTCACCCAGACTAGCGGGTACCACAGATACGCAGTATTTT	CASSPRLAGTTDTQYF
NA	NA	TRBJ2-3	TRBV7-8	TGTGCCAGCAGCTTAGGACAGGCCGGCGATACGCAGTATTTT	CASSLGQAGDTQYF
NA	TRBD2	TRBJ2-7	TRBV5-1	TGCGCCAGCAGCTTGGCGGCGGGGGAGGTCTACGAGCAGTACTTC	CASSLAAGEVYEQYF
NA	NA	TRBJ2-2	TRBV19	TGTGCCAGTAGTCCTACAGGTTACGGGGAGCTGTTTTTT	CASSPTGYGELFF
NA	NA	TRBJ1-4	TRBV29-1	TGCAGCGCCCAGCGGGGCGGACTTAATGAAAAACTGTTTTTT	CSAQRGGLNEKLFF
NA	NA	TRBJ1-3	TRBV29-1	TGCAGCGTCGGGTCGACGGGAAACACCATATATTTT	CSVGSTGNTIYF
NA	TRBD1	TRBJ1-4	TRBV5-1	TGCGCCAGCACCAAAAGCAGGGGGGTAAGTGCAACTAATGAAAAACTGTTTTTT	CASTKSRGVSATNEKLFF
NA	TRBD2	TRBJ2-3	TRBV5-1	TGCGCCAGCAGCTTTGAGGCGGGGGGCTCAGATACGCAGTATTTT	CASSFEAGGSDTQYF
NA	TRBD1	TRBJ1-2	TRBV5-4	TGTGCCAGCAGCCCTTCCCCGGGACAGGGGGAAGACTATGGCTACACCTTC	CASSPSPGQGEDYGYTF
NA	NA	TRBJ2-1	TRBV7-3	TGTGCCAGCAGCTTAACGGAGTCCGGTAAGCAGTTCTTC	CASSLTESGKQFF
once	NA	TRBJ1-1	TRBV5-5	TGTGCCAGCAGCTTGGACAGTCTGAACACTGAAGCTTTCTTT	CASSLDSLNTEAFF
NA	NA	TRBJ2-1	TRBV9	TGTGCCAGCAGCCCGGGCCCCGGGGATGAGCAGTTCTTC	CASSPGPGDEQFF
NA	TRBD1	TRBJ2-7	TRBV7-2	TGTGCCAGCAGCCGGGGACAGGGTATCCACGAGCAGTACTTC	CASSRGQGIHEQYF
NA	NA	TRBJ1-3	TRBV9	TGTGCCAGCAGCCATCGGGCGGGGGCGAGTGGAAACACCATATATTTT	CASSHRAGASGNTIYF
NA	NA	TRBJ2-1	TRBV14	TGTGCCAGCAGCCAAGGCAGGGAGCAGTTCTTC	CASSQGREQFF
NA	NA	TRBJ1-4	TRBV4-2	TGTGCCAGCAGCCCTCGCGGGGGGGTGGTAACTAATGAAAAACTGTTTTTT	CASSPRGGVVTNEKLFF